This T cell receptor (beta chain) is from a study of blood T cell repertoires in COVID-19. Study-wide context: COVID-19 samples, acute and convalescent, were from the United States, Italy and Spain. T cells, B-cell-depleted T cells, or PBMCs provided the cDNA or gDNA that served as material.

Per the study methods: Estimated nucleated cell counts came from reference gene primer amplification. Repertoires were generated with immunoSEQ multiplex PCR, while TCRdb's copy carries only in-frame clones and drops some. The DNA was the basis for D and trimming; V, J and clone size are from that table. The repertoire consists of 160,000 or so clones, with roughly 82% occurring once and the leading ten covering 8.4%. The CDR3 is 14 residues long. Germline loops: CDR1 MNHEY, CDR2 SMNVEV (reference sequence). V was cut by 2 bases and J by 4 bases, with 9 bases left in between. Source material: peripheral blood. V is TRBV27 and J is TRBJ1-3, with D perhaps TRBD1 (5 bases). This receptor was taken from a woman in her seventies with acute or convalescent COVID-19. The CDR3 reads CASSLGQGGNTIYF. The DNA for the CDR3 is TGTGCCAGCAGTTTAGGGCAGGGCGGAAACACCATATATTTT.